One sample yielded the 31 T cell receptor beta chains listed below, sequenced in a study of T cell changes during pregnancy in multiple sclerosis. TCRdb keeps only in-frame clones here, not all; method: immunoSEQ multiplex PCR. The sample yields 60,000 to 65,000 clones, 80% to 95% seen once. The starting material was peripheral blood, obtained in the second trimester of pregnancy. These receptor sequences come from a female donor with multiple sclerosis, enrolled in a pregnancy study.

CDR3 nucleotide sequence: TGTGCCAGCAGTGAATTCAGGAGGCGCGACACCGGGGAGCTGTTTTTT. This codes for CASSEFRRRDTGELFF. The V call is TRBV25-1, the J call TRBJ2-2; possible D gene TRBD2, 5 bases. The CDR3 sequence is 16 residues long. Trimming cost V 1 base and J 3 bases, with 12 bases left between them. CDR1 is MGHDK, CDR2 SYGVNS, per germline.

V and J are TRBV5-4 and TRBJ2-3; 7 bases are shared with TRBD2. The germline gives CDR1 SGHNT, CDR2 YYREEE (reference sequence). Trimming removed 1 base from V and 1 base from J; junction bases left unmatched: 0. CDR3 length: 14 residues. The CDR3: CASSLTSGTDTQYF. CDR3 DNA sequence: TGTGCCAGCAGCTTGACTAGCGGCACAGATACGCAGTATTTT.

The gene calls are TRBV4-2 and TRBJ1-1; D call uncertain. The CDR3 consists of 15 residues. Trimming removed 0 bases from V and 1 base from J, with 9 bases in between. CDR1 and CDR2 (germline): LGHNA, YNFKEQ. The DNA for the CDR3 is TGTGCCAGCAGCCAAGATCTATATGGGAACACTGAAGCTTTCTTT. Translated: CASSQDLYGNTEAFF.

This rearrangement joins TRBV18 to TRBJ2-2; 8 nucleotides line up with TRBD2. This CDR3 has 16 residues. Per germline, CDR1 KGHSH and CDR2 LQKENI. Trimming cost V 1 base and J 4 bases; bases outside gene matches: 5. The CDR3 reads CASSPQSGRFTGELFF. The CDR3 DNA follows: TGTGCCAGCTCACCACAAAGCGGGAGATTCACCGGGGAGCTGTTTTTT.

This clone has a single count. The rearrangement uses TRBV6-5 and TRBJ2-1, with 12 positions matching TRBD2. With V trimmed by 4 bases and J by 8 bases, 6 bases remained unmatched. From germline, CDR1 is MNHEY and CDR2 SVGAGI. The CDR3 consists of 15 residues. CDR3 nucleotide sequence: TGTGCCAGCAGTTCCGGACTAGCGGGGACCGATGAGCAGTTCTTC. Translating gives CASSSGLAGTDEQFF.

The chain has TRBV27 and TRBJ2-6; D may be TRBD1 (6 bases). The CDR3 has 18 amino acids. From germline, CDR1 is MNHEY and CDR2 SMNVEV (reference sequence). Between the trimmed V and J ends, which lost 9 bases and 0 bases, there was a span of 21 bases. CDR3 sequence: CASSEQGGMFSGANVLTF. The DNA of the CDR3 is TGTGCCAGTTCCGAACAGGGCGGAATGTTCTCTGGGGCCAACGTCCTGACTTTC.

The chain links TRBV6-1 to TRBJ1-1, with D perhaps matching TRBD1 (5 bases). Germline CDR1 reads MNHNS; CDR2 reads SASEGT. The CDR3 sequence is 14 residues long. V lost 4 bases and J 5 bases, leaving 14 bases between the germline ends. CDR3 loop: CASSGVPGRTEAFF. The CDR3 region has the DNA TGTGCCAGCAGTGGAGTCCCAGGGCGGACTGAAGCTTTCTTT.

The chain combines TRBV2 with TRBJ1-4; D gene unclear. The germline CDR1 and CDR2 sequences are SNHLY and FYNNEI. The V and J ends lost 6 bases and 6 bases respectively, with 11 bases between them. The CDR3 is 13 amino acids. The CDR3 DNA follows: TGTGCCAGCAGGGCCGGGTTGGATGAAAAACTGTTTTTT. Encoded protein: CASRAGLDEKLFF.

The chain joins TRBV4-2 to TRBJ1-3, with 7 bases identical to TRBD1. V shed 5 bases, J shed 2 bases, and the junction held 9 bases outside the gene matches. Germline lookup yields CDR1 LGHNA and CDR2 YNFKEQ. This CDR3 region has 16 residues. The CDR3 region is CASSWANTGAGNTIYF. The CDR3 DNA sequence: TGTGCCAGCAGCTGGGCGAATACAGGGGCTGGAAACACCATATATTTT.

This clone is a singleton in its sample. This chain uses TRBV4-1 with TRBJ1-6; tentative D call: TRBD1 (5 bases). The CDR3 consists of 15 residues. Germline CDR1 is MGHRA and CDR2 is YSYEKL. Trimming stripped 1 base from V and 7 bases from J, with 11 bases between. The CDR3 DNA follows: TGCGCCAGCAGCCAAGTCATGACAGAGAATTCACCCCTCCACTTT. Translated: CASSQVMTENSPLHF.

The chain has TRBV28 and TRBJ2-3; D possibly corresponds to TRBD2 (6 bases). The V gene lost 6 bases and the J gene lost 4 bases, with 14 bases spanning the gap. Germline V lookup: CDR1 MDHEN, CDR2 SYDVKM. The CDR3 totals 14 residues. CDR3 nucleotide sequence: TGTGCCAGCAGGCTCTCGGGGGAGTCAGATACGCAGTATTTT. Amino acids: CASRLSGESDTQYF.

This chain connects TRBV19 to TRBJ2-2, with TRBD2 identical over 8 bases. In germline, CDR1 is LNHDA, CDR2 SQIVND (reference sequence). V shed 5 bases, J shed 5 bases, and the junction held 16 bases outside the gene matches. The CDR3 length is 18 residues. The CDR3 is CASSGVFRGAGVTGELFF. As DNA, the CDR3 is TGTGCCAGTAGTGGGGTGTTTCGGGGAGCGGGAGTGACCGGGGAGCTGTTTTTT.

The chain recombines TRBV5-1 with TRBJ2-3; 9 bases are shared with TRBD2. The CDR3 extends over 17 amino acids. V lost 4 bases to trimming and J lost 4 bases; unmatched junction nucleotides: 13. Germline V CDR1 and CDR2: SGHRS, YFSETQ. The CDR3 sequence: CASSSTLGSGRPDTQYF. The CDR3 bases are TGCGCCAGCAGCAGCACCTTGGGTAGCGGGAGACCAGATACGCAGTATTTT.

Here the CDR3 DNA reads TGCGCCAGCAGCCAAGGACTGGGCGGGGGAGAGATGTACTATGGCTACACCTTC. Protein sequence: CASSQGLGGGEMYYGYTF. The chain combines TRBV4-3 with TRBJ1-2; possible D gene TRBD1, 5 bases. Trimming cost V 1 base and J 3 bases, with 21 bases left between them. The germline gives CDR1 LGHNA, CDR2 YSLEER. This CDR3 is built from 18 residues.

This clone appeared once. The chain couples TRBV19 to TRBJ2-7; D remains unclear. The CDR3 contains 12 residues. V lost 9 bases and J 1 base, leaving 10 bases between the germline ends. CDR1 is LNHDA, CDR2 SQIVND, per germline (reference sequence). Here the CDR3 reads CASPSDSYEQYF. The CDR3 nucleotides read TGTGCCAGCCCCAGCGATTCCTACGAGCAGTACTTC.

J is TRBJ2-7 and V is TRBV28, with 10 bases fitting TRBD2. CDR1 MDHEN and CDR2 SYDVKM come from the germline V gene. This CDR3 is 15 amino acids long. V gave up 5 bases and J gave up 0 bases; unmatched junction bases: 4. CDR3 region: CASSLTSGISYEQYF. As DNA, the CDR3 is TGTGCCAGCAGTCTTACTAGCGGGATCTCCTACGAGCAGTACTTC.

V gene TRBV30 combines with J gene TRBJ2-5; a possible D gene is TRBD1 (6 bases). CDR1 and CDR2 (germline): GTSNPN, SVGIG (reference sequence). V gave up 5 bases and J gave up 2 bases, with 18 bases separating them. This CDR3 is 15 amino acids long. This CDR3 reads CAWAPGQQDQETQYF. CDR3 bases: TGTGCCTGGGCTCCGGGACAACAAGATCAAGAGACCCAGTACTTC.

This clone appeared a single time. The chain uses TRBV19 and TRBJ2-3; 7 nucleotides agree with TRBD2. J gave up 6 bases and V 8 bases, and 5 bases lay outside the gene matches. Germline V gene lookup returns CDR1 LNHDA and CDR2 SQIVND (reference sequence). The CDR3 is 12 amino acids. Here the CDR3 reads CASRGEGDTQYF. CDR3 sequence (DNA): TGTGCCAGTCGGGGGGAGGGGGATACGCAGTATTTT.

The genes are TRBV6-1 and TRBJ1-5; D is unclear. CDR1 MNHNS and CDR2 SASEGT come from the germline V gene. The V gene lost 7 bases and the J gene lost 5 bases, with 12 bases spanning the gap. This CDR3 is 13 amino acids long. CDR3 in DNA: TGTGCCAGCACCGACGGGAGGGATCAGCCCCAGCATTTT. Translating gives CASTDGRDQPQHF.

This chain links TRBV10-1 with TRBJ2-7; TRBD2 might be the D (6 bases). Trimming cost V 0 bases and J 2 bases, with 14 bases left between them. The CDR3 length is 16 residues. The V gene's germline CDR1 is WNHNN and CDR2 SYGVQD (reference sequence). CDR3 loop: CASSESAGRSPYEQYF. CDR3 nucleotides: TGCGCCAGCAGTGAGTCGGCAGGGAGGTCCCCCTACGAGCAGTACTTC.

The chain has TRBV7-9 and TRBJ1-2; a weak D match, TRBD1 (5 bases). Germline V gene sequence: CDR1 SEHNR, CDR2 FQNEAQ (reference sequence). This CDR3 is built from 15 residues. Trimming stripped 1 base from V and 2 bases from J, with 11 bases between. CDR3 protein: CASSLVGAGNYGYTF. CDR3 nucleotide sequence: TGTGCCAGCAGCTTAGTTGGGGCAGGAAACTATGGCTACACCTTC.

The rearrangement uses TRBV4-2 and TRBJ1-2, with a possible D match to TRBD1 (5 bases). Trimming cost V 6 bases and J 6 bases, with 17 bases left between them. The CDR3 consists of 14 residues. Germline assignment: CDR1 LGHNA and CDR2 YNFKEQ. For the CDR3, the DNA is TGTGCCAGCAGGTGGGGGGACGATCTGGATGGCTACACCTTC. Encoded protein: CASRWGDDLDGYTF.

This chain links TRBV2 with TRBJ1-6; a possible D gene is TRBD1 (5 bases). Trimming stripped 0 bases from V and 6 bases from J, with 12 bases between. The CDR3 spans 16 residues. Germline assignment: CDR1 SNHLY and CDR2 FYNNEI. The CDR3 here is CASSEALRGVNSPLHF. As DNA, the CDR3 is TGTGCCAGCAGTGAAGCGCTTCGGGGGGTTAATTCACCCCTCCACTTT. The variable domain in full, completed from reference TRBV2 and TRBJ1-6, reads EPEVTQTPSHQVTQMGQEVILRCVPISNHLYFYWYRQILGQKVEFLVSFYNNEISEKSEIFDDQFSVERPDGSNFTLKIRSTKLEDSAMYFCASSEALRGVNSPLHFGNGTRLTVT.

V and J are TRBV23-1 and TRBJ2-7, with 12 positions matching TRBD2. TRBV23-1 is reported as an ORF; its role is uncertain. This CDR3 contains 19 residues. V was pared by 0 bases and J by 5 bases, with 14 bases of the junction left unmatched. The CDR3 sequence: CASSQSEASGRANPHEQYF. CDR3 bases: TGCGCCAGCAGTCAATCCGAGGCTAGCGGGAGGGCCAACCCCCACGAGCAGTACTTC.

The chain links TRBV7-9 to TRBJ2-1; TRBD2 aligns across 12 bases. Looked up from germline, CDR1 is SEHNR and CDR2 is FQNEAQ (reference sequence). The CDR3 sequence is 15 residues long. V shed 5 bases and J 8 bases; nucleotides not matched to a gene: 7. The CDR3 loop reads CASSQTSGRWDEQFF. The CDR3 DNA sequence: TGTGCCAGCAGCCAAACTAGCGGGAGGTGGGATGAGCAGTTCTTC.

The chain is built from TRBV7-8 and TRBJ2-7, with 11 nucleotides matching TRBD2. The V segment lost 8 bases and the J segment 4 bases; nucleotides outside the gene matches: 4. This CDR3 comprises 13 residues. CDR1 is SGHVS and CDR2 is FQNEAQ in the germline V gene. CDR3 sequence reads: CASGLAGVYEQYF. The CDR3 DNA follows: TGTGCCAGCGGACTAGCGGGCGTTTACGAGCAGTACTTC.

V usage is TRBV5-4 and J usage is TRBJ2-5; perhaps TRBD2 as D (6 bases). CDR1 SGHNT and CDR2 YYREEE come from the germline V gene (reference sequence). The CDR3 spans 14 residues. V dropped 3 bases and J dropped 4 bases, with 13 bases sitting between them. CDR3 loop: CASSSGWGGETQYF. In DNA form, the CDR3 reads TGTGCCAGCAGCTCCGGGTGGGGAGGAGAGACCCAGTACTTC.

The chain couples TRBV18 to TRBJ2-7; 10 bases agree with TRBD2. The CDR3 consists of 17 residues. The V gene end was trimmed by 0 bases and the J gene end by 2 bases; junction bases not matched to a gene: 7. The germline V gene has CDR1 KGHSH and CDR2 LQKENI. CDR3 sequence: CASSPPQAGGLPYEQYF. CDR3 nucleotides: TGTGCCAGCTCACCACCCCAAGCGGGAGGGCTTCCCTACGAGCAGTACTTC. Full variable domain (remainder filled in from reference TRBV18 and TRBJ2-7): NAGVMQNPRHLVRRRGQEARLRCSPMKGHSHVYWYRQLPEEGLKFMVYLQKENIIDESGMPKERFSAEFPKEGPSILRIQQVVRGDSAAYFCASSPPQAGGLPYEQYFGPGTRLTVT.

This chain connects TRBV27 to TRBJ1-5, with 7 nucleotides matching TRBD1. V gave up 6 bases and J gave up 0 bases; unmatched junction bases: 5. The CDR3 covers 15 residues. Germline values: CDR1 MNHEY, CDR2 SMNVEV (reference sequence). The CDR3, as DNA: TGTGCCAGCAGAAGACAGGGCTATAGCAATCAGCCCCAGCATTTT. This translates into CASRRQGYSNQPQHF.

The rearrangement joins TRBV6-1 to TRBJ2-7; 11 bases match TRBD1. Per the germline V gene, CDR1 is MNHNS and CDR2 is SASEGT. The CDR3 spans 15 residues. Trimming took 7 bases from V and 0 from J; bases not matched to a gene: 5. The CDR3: CASIRTGGLSYEQYF. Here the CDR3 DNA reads TGTGCCAGCATTCGGACAGGGGGCCTCTCCTACGAGCAGTACTTC.

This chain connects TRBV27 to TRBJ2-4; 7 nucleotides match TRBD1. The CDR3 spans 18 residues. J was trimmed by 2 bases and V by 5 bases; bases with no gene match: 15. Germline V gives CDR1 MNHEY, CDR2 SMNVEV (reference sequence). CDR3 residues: CASSTYRDSVFTKNIQYF. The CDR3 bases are TGTGCCAGCAGTACTTACCGGGACAGCGTATTTACCAAAAACATTCAGTACTTC.